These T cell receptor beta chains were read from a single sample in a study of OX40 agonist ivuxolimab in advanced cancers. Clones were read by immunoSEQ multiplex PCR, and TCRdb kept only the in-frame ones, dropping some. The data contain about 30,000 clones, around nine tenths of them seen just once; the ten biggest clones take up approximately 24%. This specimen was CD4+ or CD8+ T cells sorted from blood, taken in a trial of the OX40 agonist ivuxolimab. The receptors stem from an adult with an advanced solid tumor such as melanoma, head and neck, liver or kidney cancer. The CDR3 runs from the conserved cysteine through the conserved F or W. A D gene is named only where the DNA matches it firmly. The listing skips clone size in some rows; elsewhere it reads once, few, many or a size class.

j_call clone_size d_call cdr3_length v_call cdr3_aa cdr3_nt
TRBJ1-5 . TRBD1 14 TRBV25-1 CASGGQGQGQPQHF TGTGCCAGCGGAGGACAGGGGCAGGGTCAGCCCCAGCATTTT
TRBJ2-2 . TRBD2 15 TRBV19 CASSTGTSVPGELFF TGTGCCAGTAGTACCGGGACTAGCGTCCCCGGGGAGCTGTTTTTT
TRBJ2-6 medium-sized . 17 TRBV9 CASSQEGGVTGANVLTF TGTGCCAGCAGCCAGGAGGGGGGCGTCACTGGGGCCAACGTCCTGACTTTC
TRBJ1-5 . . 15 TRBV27 CASSIWGLSNQPQHF TGTGCCAGCAGTATCTGGGGGTTGAGCAATCAGCCCCAGCATTTT
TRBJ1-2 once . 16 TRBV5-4 CASSLGLVTEDYGYTF TGTGCCAGCAGCTTGGGTCTGGTCACAGAAGACTATGGCTACACCTTC
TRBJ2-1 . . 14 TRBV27 CASSEPGTYNEQFF TGTGCCAGCAGTGAACCCGGGACCTACAATGAGCAGTTCTTC
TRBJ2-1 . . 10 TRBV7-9 CASSRNEQFF TGTGCCAGCAGCCGCAATGAGCAGTTCTTC
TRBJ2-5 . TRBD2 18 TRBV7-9 CASSLAGLEGGIGETQYF TGTGCCAGCAGCTTAGCAGGACTAGAGGGCGGGATTGGAGAGACCCAGTACTTC
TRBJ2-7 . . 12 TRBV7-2 CASSFFSHEQYF TGTGCCAGCAGCTTTTTTTCCCACGAGCAGTACTTC
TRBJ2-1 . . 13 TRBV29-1 CSAPLPIYNEQFF TGCAGCGCACCTCTCCCCATCTACAATGAGCAGTTCTTC
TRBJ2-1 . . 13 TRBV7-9 CASSLDVYNEQFF TGTGCCAGCAGCTTAGACGTCTACAATGAGCAGTTCTTC
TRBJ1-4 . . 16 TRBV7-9 CASSLGDYGLNEKLFF TGTGCCAGCAGTTTAGGAGACTACGGCCTCAATGAAAAACTGTTTTTT
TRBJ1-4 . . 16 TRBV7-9 CASRSETGSENEKLFF TGTGCCAGCAGATCCGAAACAGGGTCCGAAAATGAAAAACTGTTTTTT
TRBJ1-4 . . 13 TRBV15 CATSSSENEKLFF TGTGCCACCAGCAGTTCAGAGAATGAAAAACTGTTTTTT
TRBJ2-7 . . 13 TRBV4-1 CASSQAAAYEQYF TGCGCCAGCAGCCAAGCGGCCGCTTACGAGCAGTACTTC
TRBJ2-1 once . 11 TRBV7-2 CAHMSGNEQFF TGTGCCCACATGTCGGGCAATGAGCAGTTCTTC
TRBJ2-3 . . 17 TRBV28 CASSLFEPKRFTDTQYF TGTGCCAGCAGTTTATTCGAGCCCAAACGGTTCACAGATACGCAGTATTTT
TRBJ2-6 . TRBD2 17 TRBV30 CAWSVKGGRETANVLTF TGTGCCTGGAGTGTAAAAGGAGGGAGGGAGACAGCCAACGTCCTGACTTTC
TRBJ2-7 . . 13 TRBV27 CASSPTSSHEQYF TGTGCCAGCAGTCCTACTAGTTCCCACGAGCAGTACTTC
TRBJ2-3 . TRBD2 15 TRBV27 CASSYFAGGADTQYF TGTGCCAGCAGTTATTTTGCGGGAGGAGCCGATACGCAGTATTTT
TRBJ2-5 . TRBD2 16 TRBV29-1 CSVLGLAGSGWETQYF TGCAGCGTCCTGGGACTAGCGGGTAGCGGATGGGAGACCCAGTACTTC
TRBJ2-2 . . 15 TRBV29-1 CSVQGVNENTGELFF TGCAGCGTACAGGGCGTTAACGAAAACACCGGGGAGCTGTTTTTT
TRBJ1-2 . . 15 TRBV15 CATSSSRGGIYGYTF TGTGCCACCAGCAGTTCCCGAGGAGGGATCTATGGCTACACCTTC
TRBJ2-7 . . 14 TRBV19 CASSMGWGPHEQYF TGTGCCAGTAGTATGGGATGGGGGCCCCACGAGCAGTACTTC
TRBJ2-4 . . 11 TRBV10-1 CASREKNIQYF TGCGCCAGCCGGGAAAAAAACATTCAGTACTTC
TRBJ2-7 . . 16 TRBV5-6 CASSLLSREPAYEQYF TGTGCCAGCAGCTTGCTATCCCGGGAACCAGCCTACGAGCAGTACTTC
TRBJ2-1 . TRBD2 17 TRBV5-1 CASSSEASGSSYNEQFF TGCGCCAGCAGCTCGGAGGCTAGCGGTAGCTCCTACAATGAGCAGTTCTTC
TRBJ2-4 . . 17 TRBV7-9 CASSLATALLAKNIQYF TGTGCCAGCAGCTTAGCGACCGCGTTACTAGCCAAAAACATTCAGTACTTC